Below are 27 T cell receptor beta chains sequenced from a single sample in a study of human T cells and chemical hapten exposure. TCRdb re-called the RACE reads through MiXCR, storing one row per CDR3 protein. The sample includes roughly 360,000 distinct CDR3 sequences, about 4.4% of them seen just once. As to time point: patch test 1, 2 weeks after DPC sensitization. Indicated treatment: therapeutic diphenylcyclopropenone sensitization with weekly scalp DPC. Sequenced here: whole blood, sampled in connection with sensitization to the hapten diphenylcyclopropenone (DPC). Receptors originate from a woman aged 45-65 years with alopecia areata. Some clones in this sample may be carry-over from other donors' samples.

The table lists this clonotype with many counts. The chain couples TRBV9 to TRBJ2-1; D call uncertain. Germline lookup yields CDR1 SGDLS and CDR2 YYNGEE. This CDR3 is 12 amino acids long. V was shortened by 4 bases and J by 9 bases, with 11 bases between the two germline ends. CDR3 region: CASSHPAGEQFF. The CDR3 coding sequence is TGTGCCAGCAGCCATCCCGCCGGTGAGCAGTTCTTC.

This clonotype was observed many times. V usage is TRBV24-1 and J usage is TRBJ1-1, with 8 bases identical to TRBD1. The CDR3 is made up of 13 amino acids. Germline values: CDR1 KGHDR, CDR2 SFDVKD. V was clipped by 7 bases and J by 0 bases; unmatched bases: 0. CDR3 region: CATRDRVNTEAFF. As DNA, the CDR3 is TGTGCCACCAGGGACAGGGTGAACACTGAAGCTTTCTTT.

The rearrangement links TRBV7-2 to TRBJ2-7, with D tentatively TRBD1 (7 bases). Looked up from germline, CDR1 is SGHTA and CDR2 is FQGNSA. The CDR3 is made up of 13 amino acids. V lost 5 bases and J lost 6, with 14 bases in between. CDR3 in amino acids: CASSPRQGGEQYF. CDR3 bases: TGTGCCAGCAGCCCCCGACAGGGAGGCGAGCAGTACTTC.

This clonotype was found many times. The CDR3 nucleotides read TGTGCCAGCGCGGAAGGGTTGGTAAACATTCAGTACTTC. Translation gives CASAEGLVNIQYF. The chain joins TRBV6-8 to TRBJ2-4; D uncertain. There are 13 residues in the CDR3. Germline CDR1 is MNHGY and CDR2 is SAAAGT. V lost 8 bases and J lost 6, with 14 bases in between.

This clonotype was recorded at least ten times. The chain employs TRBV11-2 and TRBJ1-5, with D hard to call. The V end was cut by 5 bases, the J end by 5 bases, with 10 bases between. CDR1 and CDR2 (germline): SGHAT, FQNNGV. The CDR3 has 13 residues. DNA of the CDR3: TGTGCCAGCAGCGCCGGTTTCGATCAGCCCCAGCATTTT. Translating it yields CASSAGFDQPQHF.

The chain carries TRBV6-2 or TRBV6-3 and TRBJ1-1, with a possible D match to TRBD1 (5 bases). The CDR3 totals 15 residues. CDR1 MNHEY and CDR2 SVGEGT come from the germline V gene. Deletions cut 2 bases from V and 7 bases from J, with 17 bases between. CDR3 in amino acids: CASSYPSGGKDEAFF. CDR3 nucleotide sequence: TGTGCCAGCAGTTACCCTAGTGGGGGGAAGGATGAAGCTTTCTTT.

The CDR3 spells CASSQDWGEGTEAFF. As DNA, the CDR3 is TGTGCCAGCAGCCAAGATTGGGGGGAGGGGACTGAAGCTTTCTTT. V and J are TRBV3-1 and TRBJ1-1; weak D call: TRBD1 (5 bases). The length of the CDR3 is 15 residues. CDR1 is LGHDT and CDR2 is YNNKEL in the germline V gene (reference sequence). Trimming pared 0 bases from V and 5 bases from J, leaving 13 bases between.

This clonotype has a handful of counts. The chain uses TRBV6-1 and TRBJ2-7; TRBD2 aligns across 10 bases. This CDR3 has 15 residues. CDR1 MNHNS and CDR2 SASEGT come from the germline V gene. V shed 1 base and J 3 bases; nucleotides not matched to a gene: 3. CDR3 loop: CASSEGSGRIYEQYF. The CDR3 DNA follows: TGTGCCAGCAGTGAAGGTAGCGGGAGGATCTACGAGCAGTACTTC.

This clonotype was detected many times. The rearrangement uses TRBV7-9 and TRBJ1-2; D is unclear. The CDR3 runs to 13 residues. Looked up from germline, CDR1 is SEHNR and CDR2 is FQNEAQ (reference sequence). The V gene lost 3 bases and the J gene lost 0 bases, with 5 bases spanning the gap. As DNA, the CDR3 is TGTGCCAGCAGCTTCGATACTAACTATGGCTACACCTTC. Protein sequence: CASSFDTNYGYTF.

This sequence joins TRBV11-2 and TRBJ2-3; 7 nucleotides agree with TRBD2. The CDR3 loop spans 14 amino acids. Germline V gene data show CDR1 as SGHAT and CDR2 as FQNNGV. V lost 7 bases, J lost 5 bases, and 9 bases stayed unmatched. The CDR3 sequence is CASTGGWEGDTQYF. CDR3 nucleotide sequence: TGTGCCAGCACCGGAGGATGGGAGGGAGATACGCAGTATTTT.

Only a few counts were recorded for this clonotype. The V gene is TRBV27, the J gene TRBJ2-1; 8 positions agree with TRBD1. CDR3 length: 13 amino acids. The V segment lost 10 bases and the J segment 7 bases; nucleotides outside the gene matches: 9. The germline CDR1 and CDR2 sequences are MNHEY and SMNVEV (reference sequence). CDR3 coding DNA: TGTGCCACCTTAGGACAGGGTAGGAATGAGCAGTTCTTC. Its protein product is CATLGQGRNEQFF.

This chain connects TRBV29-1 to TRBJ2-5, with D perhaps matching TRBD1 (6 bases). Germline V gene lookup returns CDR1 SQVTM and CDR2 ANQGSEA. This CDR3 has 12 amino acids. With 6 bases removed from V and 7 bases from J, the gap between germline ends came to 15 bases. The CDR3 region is CSVPWGPGTQYF. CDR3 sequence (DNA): TGCAGCGTCCCGTGGGGGCCAGGGACCCAGTACTTC.

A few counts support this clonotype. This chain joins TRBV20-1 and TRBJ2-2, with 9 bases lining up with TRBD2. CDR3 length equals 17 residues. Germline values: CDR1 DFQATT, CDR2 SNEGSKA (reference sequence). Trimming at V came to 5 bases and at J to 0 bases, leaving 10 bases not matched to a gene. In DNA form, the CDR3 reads TGCAGTGCTTTTCCGGCTAGCGGGACCACGAACACCGGGGAGCTGTTTTTT. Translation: CSAFPASGTTNTGELFF.

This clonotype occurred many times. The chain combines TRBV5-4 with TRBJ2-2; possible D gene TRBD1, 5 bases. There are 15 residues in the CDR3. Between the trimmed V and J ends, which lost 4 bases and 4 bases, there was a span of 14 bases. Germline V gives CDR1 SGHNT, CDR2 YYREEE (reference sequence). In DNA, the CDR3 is TGTGCCAGCAGCCCTGACAGTCCAGTCACCGGGGAGCTGTTTTTT. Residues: CASSPDSPVTGELFF.

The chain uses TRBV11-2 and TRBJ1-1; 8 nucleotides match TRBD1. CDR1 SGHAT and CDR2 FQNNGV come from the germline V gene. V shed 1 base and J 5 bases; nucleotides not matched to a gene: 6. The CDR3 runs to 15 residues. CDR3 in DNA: TGTGCCAGCAGCTTAGCACAGGGGGACAAGACTGAAGCTTTCTTT. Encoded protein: CASSLAQGDKTEAFF.

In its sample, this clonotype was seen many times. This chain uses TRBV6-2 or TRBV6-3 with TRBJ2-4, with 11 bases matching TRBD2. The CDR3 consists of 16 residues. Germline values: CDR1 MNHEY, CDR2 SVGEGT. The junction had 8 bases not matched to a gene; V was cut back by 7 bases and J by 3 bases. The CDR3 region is CASTPSGRLGKNIQYF. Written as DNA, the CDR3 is TGTGCCAGCACTCCTAGCGGGAGGCTAGGCAAAAACATTCAGTACTTC.

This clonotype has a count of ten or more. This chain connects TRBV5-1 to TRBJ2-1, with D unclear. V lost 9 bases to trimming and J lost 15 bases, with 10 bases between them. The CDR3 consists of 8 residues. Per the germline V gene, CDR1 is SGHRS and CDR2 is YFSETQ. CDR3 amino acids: CATLLGFF. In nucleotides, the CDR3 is TGCGCCACCCTCCTGGGGTTCTTC.

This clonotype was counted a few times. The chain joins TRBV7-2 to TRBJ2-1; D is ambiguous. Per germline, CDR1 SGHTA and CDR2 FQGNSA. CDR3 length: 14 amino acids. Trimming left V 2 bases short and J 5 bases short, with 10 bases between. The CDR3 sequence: CASSLRFRNNEQFF. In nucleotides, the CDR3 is TGTGCCAGCAGCTTAAGATTCAGGAACAATGAGCAGTTCTTC.

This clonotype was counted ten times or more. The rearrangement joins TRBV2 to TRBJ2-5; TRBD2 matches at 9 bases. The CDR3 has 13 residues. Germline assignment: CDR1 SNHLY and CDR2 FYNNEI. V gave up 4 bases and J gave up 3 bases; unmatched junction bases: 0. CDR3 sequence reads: CASSGTSEETQYF. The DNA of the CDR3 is TGTGCCAGCAGTGGGACTAGCGAAGAGACCCAGTACTTC.

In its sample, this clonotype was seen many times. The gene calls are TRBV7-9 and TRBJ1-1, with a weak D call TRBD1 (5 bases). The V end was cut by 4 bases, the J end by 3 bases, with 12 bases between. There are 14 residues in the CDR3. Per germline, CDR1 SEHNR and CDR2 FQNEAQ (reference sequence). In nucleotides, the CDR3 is TGTGCCAGCAGCTACGGGACCGACTACACTGAAGCTTTCTTT. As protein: CASSYGTDYTEAFF.

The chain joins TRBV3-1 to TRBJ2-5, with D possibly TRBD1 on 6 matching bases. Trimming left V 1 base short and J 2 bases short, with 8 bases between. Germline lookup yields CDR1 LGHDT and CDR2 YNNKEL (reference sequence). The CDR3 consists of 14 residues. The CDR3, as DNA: TGTGCCAGCAGCCAAGGAACAGGGCAAGAGACCCAGTACTTC. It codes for CASSQGTGQETQYF.

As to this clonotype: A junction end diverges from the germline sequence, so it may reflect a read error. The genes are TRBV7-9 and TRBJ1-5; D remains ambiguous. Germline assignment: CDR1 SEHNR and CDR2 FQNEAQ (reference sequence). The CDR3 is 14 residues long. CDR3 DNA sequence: TGTGCCAGCAGCTTAGAGGGCGGGCATCATCCCCAGCATTTT. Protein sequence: CASSLEGGHHPQHF.

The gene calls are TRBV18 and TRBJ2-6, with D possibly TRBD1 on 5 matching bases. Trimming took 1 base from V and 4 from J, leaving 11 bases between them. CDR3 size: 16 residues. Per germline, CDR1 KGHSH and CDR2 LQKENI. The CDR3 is CASSPLRGRGANVLTF. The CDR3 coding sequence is TGTGCCAGCTCACCACTAAGGGGCCGAGGGGCCAACGTCCTGACTTTC.

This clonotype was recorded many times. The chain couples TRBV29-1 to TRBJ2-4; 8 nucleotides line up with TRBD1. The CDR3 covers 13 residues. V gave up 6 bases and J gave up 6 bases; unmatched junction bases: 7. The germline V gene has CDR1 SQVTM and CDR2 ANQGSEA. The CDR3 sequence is CSVPGDRGNIQYF. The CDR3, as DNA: TGCAGCGTCCCAGGAGACAGGGGAAACATTCAGTACTTC.

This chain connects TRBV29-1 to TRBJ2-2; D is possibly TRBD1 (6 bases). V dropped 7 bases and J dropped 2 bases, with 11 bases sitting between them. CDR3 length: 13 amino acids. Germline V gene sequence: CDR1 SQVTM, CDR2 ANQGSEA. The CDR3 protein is CSADSPNTGELFF. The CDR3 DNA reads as TGCAGCGCGGACAGCCCAAACACCGGGGAGCTGTTTTTT.

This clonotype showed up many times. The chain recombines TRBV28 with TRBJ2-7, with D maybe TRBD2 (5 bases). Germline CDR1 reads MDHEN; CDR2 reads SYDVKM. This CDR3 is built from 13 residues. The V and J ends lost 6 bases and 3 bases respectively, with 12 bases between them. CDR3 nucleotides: TGTGCCAGCAGAAGCGGCCAGGTCTACGAGCAGTACTTC. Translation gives CASRSGQVYEQYF.

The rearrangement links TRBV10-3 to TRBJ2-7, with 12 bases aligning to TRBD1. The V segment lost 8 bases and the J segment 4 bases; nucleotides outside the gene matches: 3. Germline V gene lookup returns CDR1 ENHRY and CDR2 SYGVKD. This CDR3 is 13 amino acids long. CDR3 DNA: TGTGCCATCGGGACAGGGGGCTTATACGAGCAGTACTTC. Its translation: CAIGTGGLYEQYF.